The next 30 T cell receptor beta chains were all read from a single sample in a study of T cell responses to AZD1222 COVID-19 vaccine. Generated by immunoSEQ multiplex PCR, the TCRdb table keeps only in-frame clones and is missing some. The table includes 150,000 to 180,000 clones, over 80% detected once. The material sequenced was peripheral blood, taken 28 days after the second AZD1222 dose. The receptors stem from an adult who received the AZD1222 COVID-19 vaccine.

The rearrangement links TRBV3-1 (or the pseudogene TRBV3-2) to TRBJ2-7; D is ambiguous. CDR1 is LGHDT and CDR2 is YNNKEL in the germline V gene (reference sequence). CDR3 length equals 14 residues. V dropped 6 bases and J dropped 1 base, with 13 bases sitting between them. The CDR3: CASRGSGSSYEQYF. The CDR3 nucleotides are TGTGCCAGCAGAGGGTCAGGCTCTTCCTACGAGCAGTACTTC.

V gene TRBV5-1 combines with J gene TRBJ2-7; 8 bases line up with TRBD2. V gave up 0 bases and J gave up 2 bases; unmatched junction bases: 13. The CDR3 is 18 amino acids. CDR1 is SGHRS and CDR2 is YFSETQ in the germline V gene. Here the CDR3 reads CASSLVGRSGSFTYEQYF. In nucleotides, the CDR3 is TGCGCCAGCAGCTTGGTGGGTCGGAGCGGGAGTTTTACCTACGAGCAGTACTTC. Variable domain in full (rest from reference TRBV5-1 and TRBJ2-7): KAGVTQTPRYLIKTRGQQVTLSCSPISGHRSVSWYQQTPGQGLQFLFEYFSETQRNKGNFPGRFSGRQFSNSRSEMNVSTLELGDSALYLCASSLVGRSGSFTYEQYFGPGTRLTVT.

DNA of the CDR3: TGTGCCAGCAGCGTCGATGGACTAGCGGAAGAGACCCAGTACTTC. This translates into CASSVDGLAEETQYF. V is TRBV9 and J is TRBJ2-5; 10 nucleotides match TRBD2. The CDR3 length is 15 residues. After removal of 2 bases from V and 3 bases from J, the junction contained 4 bases not matched to a gene. Germline assignment: CDR1 SGDLS and CDR2 YYNGEE.

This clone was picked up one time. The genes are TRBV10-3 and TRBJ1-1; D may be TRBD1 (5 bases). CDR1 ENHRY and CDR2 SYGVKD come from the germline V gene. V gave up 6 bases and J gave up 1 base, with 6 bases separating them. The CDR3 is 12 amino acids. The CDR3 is CAISQGNTEAFF. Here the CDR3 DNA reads TGTGCCATCAGCCAGGGGAACACTGAAGCTTTCTTT.

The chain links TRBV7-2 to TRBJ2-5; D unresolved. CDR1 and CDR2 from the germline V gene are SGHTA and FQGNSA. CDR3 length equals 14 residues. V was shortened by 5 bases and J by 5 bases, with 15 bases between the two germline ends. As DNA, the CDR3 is TGTGCCAGCAGCCCCCCCCCGGGTAGGGAGACCCAGTACTTC. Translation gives CASSPPPGRETQYF.

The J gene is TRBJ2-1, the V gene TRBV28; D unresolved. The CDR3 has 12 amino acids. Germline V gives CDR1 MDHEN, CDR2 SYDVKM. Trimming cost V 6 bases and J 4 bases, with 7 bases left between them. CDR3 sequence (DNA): TGTGCCAGCAGGGCCGGGTACAATGAGCAGTTCTTC. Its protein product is CASRAGYNEQFF.

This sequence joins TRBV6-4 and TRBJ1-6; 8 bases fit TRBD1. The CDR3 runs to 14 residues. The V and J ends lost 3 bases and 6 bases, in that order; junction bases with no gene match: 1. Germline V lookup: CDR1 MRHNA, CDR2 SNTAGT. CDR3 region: CASSEQGGNSPLHF. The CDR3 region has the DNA TGTGCCAGCAGTGAACAGGGGGGTAATTCACCCCTCCACTTT.

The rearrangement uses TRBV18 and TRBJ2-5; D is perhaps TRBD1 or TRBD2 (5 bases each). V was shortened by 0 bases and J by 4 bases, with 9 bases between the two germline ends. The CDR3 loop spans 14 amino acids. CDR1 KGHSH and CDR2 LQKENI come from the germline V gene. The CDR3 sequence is CASSPPGERETQYF. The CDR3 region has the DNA TGTGCCAGCTCACCACCGGGGGAAAGAGAGACCCAGTACTTC.

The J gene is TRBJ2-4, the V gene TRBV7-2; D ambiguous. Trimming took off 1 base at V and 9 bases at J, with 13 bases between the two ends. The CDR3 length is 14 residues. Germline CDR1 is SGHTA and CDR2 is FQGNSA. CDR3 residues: CASSLVRTDAIQYF. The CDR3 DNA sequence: TGTGCCAGCAGCTTAGTCAGGACGGACGCCATTCAGTACTTC. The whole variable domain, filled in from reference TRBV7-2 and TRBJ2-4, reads GAGVSQSPSNKVTEKGKDVELRCDPISGHTALYWYRQSLGQGLEFLIYFQGNSAPDKSGLPSDRFSAERTGGSVSTLTIQRTQQEDSAVYLCASSLVRTDAIQYFGAGTRLSVL.

The CDR3 spells CASRGGWNTGELFF. The DNA of the CDR3 is TGTGCCTCCCGGGGGGGGTGGAACACCGGGGAGCTGTTTTTT. The chain is built from TRBV6-5 and TRBJ2-2; 8 bases map to TRBD2. The CDR3 covers 14 residues. The V segment lost 11 bases and the J segment 1 base; nucleotides outside the gene matches: 6. Germline V gene data show CDR1 as MNHEY and CDR2 as SVGAGI.

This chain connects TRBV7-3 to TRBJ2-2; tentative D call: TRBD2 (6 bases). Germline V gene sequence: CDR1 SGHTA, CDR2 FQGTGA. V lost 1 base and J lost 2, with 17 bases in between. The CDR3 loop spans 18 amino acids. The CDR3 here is CASSLMALAGGNTGELFF. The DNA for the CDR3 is TGTGCCAGCAGCTTAATGGCACTAGCAGGTGGAAACACCGGGGAGCTGTTTTTT.

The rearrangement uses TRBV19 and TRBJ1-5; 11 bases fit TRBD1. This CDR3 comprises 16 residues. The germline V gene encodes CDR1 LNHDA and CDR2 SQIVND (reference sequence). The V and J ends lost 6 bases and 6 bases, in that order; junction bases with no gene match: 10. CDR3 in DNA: TGTGCCAGTAGATCCTTCGGGACAGGGGGAAGTCAGCCCCAGCATTTT. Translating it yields CASRSFGTGGSQPQHF. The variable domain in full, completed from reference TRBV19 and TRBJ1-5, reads DGGITQSPKYLFRKEGQNVTLSCEQNLNHDAMYWYRQDPGQGLRLIYYSQIVNDFQKGDIAEGYSVSREKKESFPLTVTSAQKNPTAFYLCASRSFGTGGSQPQHFGDGTRLSIL.

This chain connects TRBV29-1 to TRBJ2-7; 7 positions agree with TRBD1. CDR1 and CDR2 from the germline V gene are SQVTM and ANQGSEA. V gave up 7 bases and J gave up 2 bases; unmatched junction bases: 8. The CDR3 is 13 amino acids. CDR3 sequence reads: CSALNRGTYEQYF. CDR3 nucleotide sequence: TGCAGCGCGCTAAACAGGGGCACCTACGAGCAGTACTTC.

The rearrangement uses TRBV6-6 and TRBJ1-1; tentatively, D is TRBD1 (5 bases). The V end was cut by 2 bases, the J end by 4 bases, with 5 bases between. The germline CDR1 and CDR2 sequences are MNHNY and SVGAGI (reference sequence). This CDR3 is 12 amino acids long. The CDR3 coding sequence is TGTGCCAGCAGTTACGGGGGCACTGAAGCTTTCTTT. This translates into CASSYGGTEAFF.

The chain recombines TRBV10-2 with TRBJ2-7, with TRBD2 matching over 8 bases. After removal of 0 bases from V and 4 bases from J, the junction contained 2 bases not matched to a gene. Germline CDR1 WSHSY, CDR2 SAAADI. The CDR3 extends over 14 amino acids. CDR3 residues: CASSESGGAYEQYF. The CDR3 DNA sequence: TGCGCCAGCAGTGAGTCCGGGGGGGCTTACGAGCAGTACTTC.

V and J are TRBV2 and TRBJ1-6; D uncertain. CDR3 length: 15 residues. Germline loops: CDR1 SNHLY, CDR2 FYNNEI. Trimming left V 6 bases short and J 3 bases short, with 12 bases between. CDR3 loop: CASRPEKLYNSPLHF. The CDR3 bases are TGTGCCAGCAGGCCCGAGAAACTCTATAATTCACCCCTCCACTTT.

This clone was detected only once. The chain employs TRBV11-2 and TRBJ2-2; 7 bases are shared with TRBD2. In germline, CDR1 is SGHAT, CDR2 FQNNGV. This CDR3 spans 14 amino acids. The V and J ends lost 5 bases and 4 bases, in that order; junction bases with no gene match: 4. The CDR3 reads CASSLLASTGELFF. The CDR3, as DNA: TGTGCCAGCAGCCTACTAGCGAGCACCGGGGAGCTGTTTTTT.

The CDR3 nucleotides read TGTGCCAGCAGCTTGCATCCTTTACTTGGAAACACCATATATTTT. Translated, it gives CASSLHPLLGNTIYF. This chain connects TRBV11-2 to TRBJ1-3; D not resolved. This CDR3 spans 15 amino acids. The germline CDR1 and CDR2 sequences are SGHAT and FQNNGV. The V gene lost 3 bases and the J gene lost 3 bases, with 12 bases spanning the gap.

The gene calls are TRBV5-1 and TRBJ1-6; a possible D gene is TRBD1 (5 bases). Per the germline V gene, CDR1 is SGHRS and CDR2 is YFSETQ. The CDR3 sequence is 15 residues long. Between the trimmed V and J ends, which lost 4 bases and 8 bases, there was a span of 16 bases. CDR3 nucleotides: TGCGCCAGCAGCCAGACCGGGACCAACGATTCACCCCTCCACTTT. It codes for CASSQTGTNDSPLHF. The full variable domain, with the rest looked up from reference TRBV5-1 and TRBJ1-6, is KAGVTQTPRYLIKTRGQQVTLSCSPISGHRSVSWYQQTPGQGLQFLFEYFSETQRNKGNFPGRFSGRQFSNSRSEMNVSTLELGDSALYLCASSQTGTNDSPLHFGNGTRLTVT.

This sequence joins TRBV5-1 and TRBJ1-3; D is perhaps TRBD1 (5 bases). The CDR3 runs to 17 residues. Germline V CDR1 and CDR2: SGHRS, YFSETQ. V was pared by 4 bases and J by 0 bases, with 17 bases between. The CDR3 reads CASSLSPTGGSGNTIYF. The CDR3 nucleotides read TGCGCCAGCAGCCTCTCCCCCACGGGGGGCTCTGGAAACACCATATATTTT.

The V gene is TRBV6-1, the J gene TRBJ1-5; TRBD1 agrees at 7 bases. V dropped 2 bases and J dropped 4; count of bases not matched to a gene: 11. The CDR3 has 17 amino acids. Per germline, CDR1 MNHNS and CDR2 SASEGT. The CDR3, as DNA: TGTGCCAGCAGTGAAATGACAGGGTGGAATGTTAATCAGCCCCAGCATTTT. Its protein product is CASSEMTGWNVNQPQHF.

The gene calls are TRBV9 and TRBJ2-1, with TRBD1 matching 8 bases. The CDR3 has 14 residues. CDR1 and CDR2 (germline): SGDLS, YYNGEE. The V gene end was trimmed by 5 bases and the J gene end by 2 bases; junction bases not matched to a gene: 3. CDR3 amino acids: CASSTGQAYNEQFF. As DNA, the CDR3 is TGTGCCAGCAGTACGGGACAGGCCTACAATGAGCAGTTCTTC.

The CDR3 loop is CASSLIQSGSGELFF. The CDR3 DNA sequence: TGTGCCAGCAGCTTAATCCAATCGGGCTCCGGGGAGCTGTTTTTT. This chain links TRBV7-2 with TRBJ2-2; D unclear. Per germline, CDR1 SGHTA and CDR2 FQGNSA. This CDR3 has 15 amino acids. V was pared by 2 bases and J by 6 bases, with 13 bases between.

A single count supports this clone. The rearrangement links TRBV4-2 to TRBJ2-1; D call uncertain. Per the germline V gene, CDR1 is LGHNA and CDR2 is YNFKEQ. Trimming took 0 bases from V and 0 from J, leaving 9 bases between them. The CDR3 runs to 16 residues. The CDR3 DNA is TGTGCCAGCAGCCAAGATCAGAGCCTCTCCTACAATGAGCAGTTCTTC. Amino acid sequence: CASSQDQSLSYNEQFF.

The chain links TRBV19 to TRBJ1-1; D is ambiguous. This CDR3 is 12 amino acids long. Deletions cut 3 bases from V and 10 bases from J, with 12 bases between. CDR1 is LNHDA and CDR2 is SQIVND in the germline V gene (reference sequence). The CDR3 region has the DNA TGTGCCAGTAGTATTACGGGGAATTCAGCTTTCTTT. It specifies CASSITGNSAFF.

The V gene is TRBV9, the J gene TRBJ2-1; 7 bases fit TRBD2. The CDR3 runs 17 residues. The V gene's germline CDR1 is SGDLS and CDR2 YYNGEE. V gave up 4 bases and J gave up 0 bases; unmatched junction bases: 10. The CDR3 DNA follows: TGTGCCAGCAGCCTCCACCCGGGCGGGAGCTCCTACAATGAGCAGTTCTTC. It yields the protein CASSLHPGGSSYNEQFF.

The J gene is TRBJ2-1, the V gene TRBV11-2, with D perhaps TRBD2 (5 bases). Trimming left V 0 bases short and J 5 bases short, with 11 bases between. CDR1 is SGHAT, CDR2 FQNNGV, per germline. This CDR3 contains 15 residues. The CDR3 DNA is TGTGCCAGCAGCTTAGACCGGACTCGACACAATGAGCAGTTCTTC. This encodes CASSLDRTRHNEQFF.

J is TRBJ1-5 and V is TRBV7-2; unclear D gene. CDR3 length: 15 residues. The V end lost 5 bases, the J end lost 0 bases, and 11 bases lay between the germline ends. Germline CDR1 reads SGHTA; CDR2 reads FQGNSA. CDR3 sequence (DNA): TGTGCCAGCAGCCCGGATTGGCATAGCAATCAGCCCCAGCATTTT. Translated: CASSPDWHSNQPQHF.

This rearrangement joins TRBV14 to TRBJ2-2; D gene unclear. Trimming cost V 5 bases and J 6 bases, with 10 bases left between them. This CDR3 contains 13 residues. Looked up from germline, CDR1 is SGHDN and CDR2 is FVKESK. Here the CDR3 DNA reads TGTGCCAGCAGCTGGCGCGTGTCCGGGGAGCTGTTTTTT. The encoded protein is CASSWRVSGELFF.

This chain's CDR3 is CASRYRDRTDTQYF. The CDR3 nucleotides read TGTGCCAGCAGGTACAGGGACCGCACAGATACGCAGTATTTT. The gene calls are TRBV6-5 and TRBJ2-3; D might be TRBD1 (6 bases). CDR1 and CDR2 from the germline V gene are MNHEY and SVGAGI. Trimming removed 6 bases from V and 1 base from J, with 11 bases in between. The CDR3 consists of 14 residues.